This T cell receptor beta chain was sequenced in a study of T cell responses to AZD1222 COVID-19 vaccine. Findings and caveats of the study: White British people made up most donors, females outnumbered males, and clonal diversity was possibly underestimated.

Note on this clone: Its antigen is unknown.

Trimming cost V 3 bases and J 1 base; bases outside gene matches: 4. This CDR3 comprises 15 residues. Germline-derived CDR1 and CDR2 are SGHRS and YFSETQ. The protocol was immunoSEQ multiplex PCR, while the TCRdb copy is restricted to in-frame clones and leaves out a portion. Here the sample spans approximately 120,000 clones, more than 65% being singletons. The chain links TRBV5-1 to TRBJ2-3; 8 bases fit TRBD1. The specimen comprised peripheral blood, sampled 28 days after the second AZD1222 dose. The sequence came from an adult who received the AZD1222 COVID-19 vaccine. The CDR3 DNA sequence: TGCGCCAGCAGCTCCGGGACAGGACGCACAGATACGCAGTATTTT. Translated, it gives CASSSGTGRTDTQYF.